These 28 T cell receptor beta chains came from one sample sequenced in a study of blood T cell repertoires in COVID-19. TCRdb keeps only in-frame clones here, not all; method: immunoSEQ multiplex PCR. The repertoire has around 130,000 clones, approximately 87% of them found once; the top ten carry about 2.1%. The sequenced sample was peripheral blood. These receptors all come from a man in his 70s with active COVID-19.

The J gene is TRBJ1-5, the V gene TRBV19; TRBD1 matches 10 bases. V shed 6 bases and J 5 bases; nucleotides not matched to a gene: 7. Germline CDR1 LNHDA, CDR2 SQIVND (reference sequence). The CDR3 is 15 residues long. This chain's CDR3 is CASRTGGKGDQPQHF. The CDR3 DNA sequence: TGTGCCAGTAGGACAGGGGGCAAAGGGGATCAGCCCCAGCATTTT.

The chain uses TRBV9 and TRBJ2-5; D is possibly TRBD1 (6 bases). Germline V gives CDR1 SGDLS, CDR2 YYNGEE. The length of the CDR3 is 15 residues. V was shortened by 3 bases and J by 2 bases, with 14 bases between the two germline ends. The CDR3 DNA reads as TGTGCCAGCAGCGACCGAGGACAGTGGCAAGAGACCCAGTACTTC. Translating it yields CASSDRGQWQETQYF. The variable domain in full, with the rest retrieved from reference TRBV9 and TRBJ2-5, is DSGVTQTPKHLITATGQRVTLRCSPRSGDLSVYWYQQSLDQGLQFLIQYYNGEERAKGNILERFSAQQFPDLHSELNLSSLELGDSALYFCASSDRGQWQETQYFGPGTRLLVL.

V and J are TRBV18 and TRBJ2-5; D ambiguous. The CDR3 totals 14 residues. The V and J ends lost 0 bases and 1 base respectively, with 6 bases between them. From germline, CDR1 is KGHSH and CDR2 LQKENI. The CDR3 is CASSPPRSQETQYF. The CDR3 DNA is TGTGCCAGCTCACCACCTCGCAGCCAAGAGACCCAGTACTTC.

The rearrangement links TRBV3-1 (or the pseudogene TRBV3-2) to TRBJ1-4, with TRBD1 as a possible D gene (5 bases). The CDR3 covers 13 residues. Trimming pared 5 bases from V and 7 bases from J, leaving 11 bases between. CDR1 is LGHDT and CDR2 is YNNKEL in the germline V gene (reference sequence). CDR3 protein: CASSVGRGEKLFF. The CDR3 nucleotides are TGTGCCAGCAGCGTGGGGAGGGGTGAAAAACTGTTTTTT.

V gene TRBV19 combines with J gene TRBJ1-2; no definite D call. CDR1 and CDR2 (germline): LNHDA, SQIVND (reference sequence). The ends were cut back, 3 bases at V and 4 bases at J, with 12 bases in the middle. This CDR3 spans 14 amino acids. CDR3 residues: CASSILAEGYGYTF. Here the CDR3 DNA reads TGTGCCAGTAGTATTCTGGCAGAGGGCTATGGCTACACCTTC.

The chain employs TRBV30 and TRBJ2-1, with D tentatively TRBD2 (6 bases). Germline lookup yields CDR1 GTSNPN and CDR2 SVGIG (reference sequence). The V gene lost 6 bases and the J gene lost 0 bases, with 12 bases spanning the gap. CDR3 size: 14 residues. The CDR3 coding sequence is TGTGCCTGTGAACGGGGGAGCTCCTACAATGAGCAGTTCTTC. It codes for CACERGSSYNEQFF.

The chain uses TRBV13 and TRBJ2-7; the D gene is possibly TRBD1 (5 bases). The CDR3 sequence is 15 residues long. V was clipped by 4 bases and J by 4 bases, with 17 bases between them. From germline, CDR1 is PRHDT and CDR2 FYEKMQ (reference sequence). DNA of the CDR3: TGTGCCAGCAGCTCCCCCGAGACAGAAATATACGAGCAGTACTTC. Protein sequence: CASSSPETEIYEQYF. The full variable domain, in which reference TRBV13 and TRBJ2-7 provide the parts outside the CDR3, is AAGVIQSPRHLIKEKRETATLKCYPIPRHDTVYWYQQGPGQDPQFLISFYEKMQSDKGSIPDRFSAQQFSDYHSELNMSSLELGDSALYFCASSSPETEIYEQYFGPGTRLTVT.

The rearrangement links TRBV28 to TRBJ1-1; D might be TRBD1 (6 bases). The germline V and J ends were trimmed by 5 bases and 0 bases, with 13 bases remaining between them. The germline V gene has CDR1 MDHEN and CDR2 SYDVKM. The CDR3 contains 15 residues. CDR3 amino acids: CASSTPGQLNTEAFF. Written as DNA, the CDR3 is TGTGCCAGCAGTACCCCGGGACAACTGAACACTGAAGCTTTCTTT.

This sequence joins TRBV19 and TRBJ2-7; 10 positions match TRBD2. The CDR3 length is 13 residues. Germline values: CDR1 LNHDA, CDR2 SQIVND (reference sequence). The trim removed 3 bases at V and 6 bases at J, leaving 2 bases unmatched. The CDR3 reads CASSIVAGGEQYF. The CDR3 DNA sequence: TGTGCCAGTAGTATTGTAGCGGGAGGCGAGCAGTACTTC. The whole variable domain, filled in from reference TRBV19 and TRBJ2-7, reads DGGITQSPKYLFRKEGQNVTLSCEQNLNHDAMYWYRQDPGQGLRLIYYSQIVNDFQKGDIAEGYSVSREKKESFPLTVTSAQKNPTAFYLCASSIVAGGEQYFGPGTRLTVT.

This clone was seen a few times. The chain employs TRBV6-5 and TRBJ2-7, with 8 bases fitting TRBD1. The CDR3 has 13 amino acids. In germline, CDR1 is MNHEY, CDR2 SVGAGI. With V trimmed by 5 bases and J by 6 bases, 6 bases remained unmatched. The CDR3 reads CASSLTGVVEQYF. CDR3 sequence (DNA): TGTGCCAGCAGTCTGACAGGGGTAGTCGAGCAGTACTTC.

This sequence joins TRBV6-2 or TRBV6-3 and TRBJ1-1; 8 nucleotides agree with TRBD1. Trimming at V came to 6 bases and at J to 0 bases, leaving 12 bases not matched to a gene. The CDR3 is 17 residues long. Germline V gene lookup returns CDR1 MNHEY and CDR2 SVGEGT. CDR3 coding DNA: TGTGCCAGCAGCAACCCCAACAGGGGGGCATTGAACACTGAAGCTTTCTTT. It translates to CASSNPNRGALNTEAFF.

The chain has TRBV4-1 and TRBJ2-5; no definite D call. This CDR3 is 14 amino acids long. Trimming pared 4 bases from V and 5 bases from J, leaving 14 bases between. In germline, CDR1 is MGHRA, CDR2 YSYEKL. The CDR3 reads CASSLPAVGETQYF. The DNA of the CDR3 is TGCGCCAGCAGCCTACCGGCGGTCGGGGAGACCCAGTACTTC.

This sequence joins TRBV3-1 (or the pseudogene TRBV3-2) and TRBJ2-3; 8 bases line up with TRBD1. With V trimmed by 0 bases and J by 4 bases, 3 bases remained unmatched. The CDR3 runs 15 residues. Germline values: CDR1 LGHDT, CDR2 YNNKEL (reference sequence). This CDR3 reads CASSQDTGGADTQYF. The CDR3 DNA reads TGTGCCAGCAGCCAAGATACAGGGGGTGCAGATACGCAGTATTTT.

J is TRBJ1-6 and V is TRBV4-1; the D gene is possibly TRBD1 (5 bases). Germline V gives CDR1 MGHRA, CDR2 YSYEKL. This CDR3 is 17 amino acids long. V lost 1 base and J lost 5, with 15 bases in between. Here the CDR3 reads CASSQADISVNNSPLHF. The CDR3 DNA reads TGCGCCAGCAGCCAAGCGGACATCTCGGTGAATAATTCACCCCTCCACTTT.

V usage is TRBV3-1 (or the pseudogene TRBV3-2) and J usage is TRBJ2-7, with 9 bases matching TRBD2. J gave up 2 bases and V 0 bases, and 11 bases lay outside the gene matches. The V gene's germline CDR1 is LGHDT and CDR2 YNNKEL (reference sequence). This CDR3 region has 18 residues. The CDR3 DNA sequence: TGTGCCAGCAGCCAAGACGTCACTAGCGGGCTCCGAACCTACGAGCAGTACTTC. As protein: CASSQDVTSGLRTYEQYF.

The chain has TRBV9 and TRBJ2-7, with TRBD2 matching over 7 bases. Germline CDR1 and CDR2: SGDLS and YYNGEE. The CDR3 extends over 15 amino acids. The ends lost 5 bases at V and 6 bases at J; junction bases unmatched: 14. The DNA of the CDR3 is TGTGCCAGCAGTATTCAGGCGGGGGTGGCTGCCGAGCAGTACTTC. This encodes CASSIQAGVAAEQYF.

The chain is built from TRBV19 and TRBJ1-1; no reliable D call. CDR1 and CDR2 from the germline V gene are LNHDA and SQIVND (reference sequence). V was trimmed by 5 bases and J by 5 bases, leaving 9 bases between them. This CDR3 comprises 12 residues. The CDR3 DNA reads TGTGCCAGTAGTTCCAGAGGTACTGAAGCTTTCTTT. Its translation is CASSSRGTEAFF.

This clone came up once. J is TRBJ2-3 and V is TRBV29-1, with 8 bases lining up with TRBD2. CDR3 length equals 12 residues. Germline V lookup: CDR1 SQVTM, CDR2 ANQGSEA. J was trimmed by 4 bases and V by 4 bases; bases with no gene match: 1. In DNA, the CDR3 is TGCAGCGTTGCGGGAGGGGCAGATACGCAGTATTTT. Its translation is CSVAGGADTQYF.

This chain links TRBV14 with TRBJ1-6; 10 bases are shared with TRBD1. Germline CDR1 is SGHDN and CDR2 is FVKESK. Germline trimming cut 0 bases from V and 14 bases from J; bases unmatched to any gene: 13. The CDR3 is 17 residues long. The CDR3: CASSQDPWTGGFGALHF. The DNA of the CDR3 is TGTGCCAGCAGCCAAGATCCCTGGACAGGGGGATTCGGGGCCCTCCACTTT. Supplemented by reference TRBV14 and TRBJ1-6, the full variable domain reads EAGVTQFPSHSVIEKGQTVTLRCDPISGHDNLYWYRRVMGKEIKFLLHFVKESKQDESGMPNNRFLAERTGGTYSTLKVQPAELEDSGVYFCASSQDPWTGGFGALHFGNGTRLTVT.

Worth noting for this clone: This CDR3 is also generated by other DNA sequences in the sample. The chain joins TRBV7-9 to TRBJ1-4; D might be TRBD1 (5 bases). V lost 1 base to trimming and J lost 4 bases, with 7 bases between them. There are 14 residues in the CDR3. CDR1 and CDR2 from the germline V gene are SEHNR and FQNEAQ (reference sequence). CDR3 sequence (DNA): TGTGCCAGCAGCTTAGGGCAGGGTAATGAAAAACTGTTTTTT. Translation: CASSLGQGNEKLFF.

The chain links TRBV10-2 to TRBJ2-1, with a possible D match to TRBD2 (5 bases). CDR3 length: 15 amino acids. Germline V gene sequence: CDR1 WSHSY, CDR2 SAAADI. The V gene lost 6 bases and the J gene lost 0 bases, with 12 bases spanning the gap. CDR3 in amino acids: CASRRTASSYNEQFF. The CDR3, as DNA: TGCGCCAGCAGGCGGACTGCGAGCTCCTACAATGAGCAGTTCTTC.

The chain links TRBV18 to TRBJ2-3; tentative D call: TRBD1 (5 bases). Germline V gene lookup returns CDR1 KGHSH and CDR2 LQKENI. The CDR3 has 14 amino acids. Between the trimmed V and J ends, which lost 3 bases and 3 bases, there was a span of 10 bases. The CDR3 DNA follows: TGTGCCAGCTCACCCTTCGACAGAACAGATACGCAGTATTTT. It codes for CASSPFDRTDTQYF.

V is TRBV5-4 and J is TRBJ2-1; 12 nucleotides match TRBD1. The germline V gene encodes CDR1 SGHNT and CDR2 YYREEE (reference sequence). This CDR3 has 15 amino acids. J lost 7 bases, V lost 5 bases, and 7 bases had no gene match. The CDR3, as DNA: TGTGCCAGCAGTCCACCGGGACAGGGGGCAAATGAGCAGTTCTTC. Translation: CASSPPGQGANEQFF. Combining the CDR3 with reference TRBV5-4 and TRBJ2-1 gives the whole variable domain ETGVTQSPTHLIKTRGQQVTLRCSSQSGHNTVSWYQQALGQGPQFIFQYYREEENGRGNFPPRFSGLQFPNYSSELNVNALELDDSALYLCASSPPGQGANEQFFGPGTRLTVL.

This sequence joins TRBV28 and TRBJ2-2; the match to TRBD2 covers 7 bases. The junction had 9 bases not matched to a gene; V was cut back by 6 bases and J by 5 bases. The CDR3 is 15 residues long. CDR1 MDHEN and CDR2 SYDVKM come from the germline V gene. CDR3: CASRWASGLTGELFF. The CDR3 nucleotides read TGTGCCAGCAGGTGGGCTAGCGGATTGACCGGGGAGCTGTTTTTT.

V is TRBV28 and J is TRBJ2-3; 8 nucleotides align to TRBD2. This CDR3 has 16 residues. CDR1 and CDR2 from the germline V gene are MDHEN and SYDVKM. V lost 2 bases, J lost 0 bases, and 4 bases stayed unmatched. Here the CDR3 reads CASSLASGYSTDTQYF. The CDR3 DNA follows: TGTGCCAGCAGTTTAGCTAGCGGGTACAGCACAGATACGCAGTATTTT.

The CDR3, as DNA: TGCAGCGTTGTACCGGTCGGAGAGACCCAGTACTTC. It is translated as CSVVPVGETQYF. The rearrangement links TRBV29-1 to TRBJ2-5; D is ambiguous. Germline values: CDR1 SQVTM, CDR2 ANQGSEA. V lost 4 bases and J lost 4, with 10 bases in between. This CDR3 spans 12 amino acids.

This clone appeared a single time. The chain carries TRBV18 and TRBJ2-7; the match to TRBD2 covers 7 bases. There are 15 residues in the CDR3. CDR1 is KGHSH and CDR2 is LQKENI in the germline V gene. The V segment lost 4 bases and the J segment 5 bases; nucleotides outside the gene matches: 11. The CDR3 region has the DNA TGTGCCAGCTCACGCTCAACTAGCGAGACCGACGAGCAGTACTTC. Its protein is CASSRSTSETDEQYF. Filled out from reference TRBV18 and TRBJ2-7, the complete variable domain reads NAGVMQNPRHLVRRRGQEARLRCSPMKGHSHVYWYRQLPEEGLKFMVYLQKENIIDESGMPKERFSAEFPKEGPSILRIQQVVRGDSAAYFCASSRSTSETDEQYFGPGTRLTVT.

This chain links TRBV7-9 with TRBJ2-1; unclear D gene. Trimming cost V 0 bases and J 10 bases, with 4 bases left between them. The length of the CDR3 is 11 residues. Germline V gives CDR1 SEHNR, CDR2 FQNEAQ (reference sequence). This CDR3 is CASSLAREQFF. CDR3 nucleotides: TGTGCCAGCAGCTTAGCTAGAGAGCAGTTCTTC. Full variable domain (missing parts from reference TRBV7-9 and TRBJ2-1): DTGVSQNPRHKITKRGQNVTFRCDPISEHNRLYWYRQTLGQGPEFLTYFQNEAQLEKSRLLSDRFSAERPKGSFSTLEIQRTEQGDSAMYLCASSLAREQFFGPGTRLTVL.